The rows below give T cell receptor beta chains drawn from one sample of a study of beta chain features in type 1 diabetes. The method was immunoSEQ multiplex PCR; TCRdb's version includes in-frame clones alone and lacks a portion of them. Here the sample spans hundreds of thousands of clones, more than 13% being singletons. What was sequenced was naive CD4+ T cells from blood. These receptors all stem from a man younger than 35 with type 1 diabetes. Both conserved end residues are part of each CDR3. A D gene is named only where the DNA matches it firmly. A clone size is listed for some rows: how often the clone was seen (once, few, many), or a class if it is expanded.

V	length	J	size	D	CDR3	DNA
TRBV2	12	TRBJ2-5	-	-	CASSAGGETQYF	TGTGCCAGCAGTGCTGGAGGAGAGACCCAGTACTTC
TRBV25-1	12	TRBJ1-2	-	-	CASREGEDGYTF	TGTGCCAGCAGAGAAGGGGAAGATGGCTACACCTTC
TRBV10-3	15	TRBJ2-1	-	TRBD2	CAISDRAGVANEQFF	TGTGCCATCAGTGATCGAGCGGGGGTGGCCAATGAGCAGTTCTTC
TRBV9	16	TRBJ2-2	few	TRBD2	CASSVGGSGRTGELFF	TGTGCCAGCAGCGTAGGAGGTAGCGGGAGGACCGGGGAGCTGTTTTTT
TRBV28	14	TRBJ2-5	few	TRBD2	CASSPGTIGRTQYF	TGTGCCAGCAGCCCCGGGACTATTGGGCGGACCCAGTACTTC
TRBV2	16	TRBJ2-3	few	-	CASSEALLGGTDTQYF	TGTGCCAGCAGTGAAGCGCTTCTGGGGGGCACAGATACGCAGTATTTT
TRBV19	14	TRBJ2-1	-	-	CASSINAGGDEQFF	TGTGCCAGTAGTATAAACGCTGGCGGAGATGAGCAGTTCTTC
TRBV30	13	TRBJ2-1	few	-	CAWGEKNGSEQFF	TGTGCCTGGGGGGAAAAAAATGGGAGTGAGCAGTTCTTC
TRBV21-1	17	TRBJ2-3	few	-	CASSTVRLDHGADTQYF	TGTGCCAGCAGCACCGTTCGGCTAGACCACGGCGCAGATACGCAGTATTTT
TRBV25-1	14	TRBJ2-3	-	-	CASSDSRGTDTQYF	TGTGCCAGCAGTGACTCCCGTGGGACAGATACGCAGTATTTT
TRBV7-6	17	TRBJ2-6	few	-	CASSTPRPNSGANVLTF	TGTGCCAGCAGCACCCCAAGACCGAACTCTGGGGCCAACGTCCTGACTTTC
TRBV2	9	TRBJ2-5	-	-	CASGETQYF	TGTGCCAGCGGGGAGACCCAGTACTTC
TRBV25-1	13	TRBJ1-1	-	TRBD1	CASSGQGYTEAFF	TGTGCCAGCAGTGGACAGGGGTACACTGAAGCTTTCTTT
TRBV28	14	TRBJ1-1	-	TRBD1	CASSWGQGNTEAFF	TGTGCCAGCAGTTGGGGACAGGGGAACACTGAAGCTTTCTTT
TRBV4-3	15	TRBJ1-6	few	-	CASSQDRGGNSPLHF	TGCGCCAGCAGCCAAGATAGAGGGGGTAATTCACCCCTCCACTTT
TRBV6-5	14	TRBJ1-1	few	-	CASSYGGSVVEAFF	TGTGCCAGCAGTTACGGCGGTTCGGTCGTCGAAGCTTTCTTT
TRBV6-6	14	TRBJ1-4	-	-	CASSYSLEGEKLFF	TGTGCCAGCAGTTACTCCCTCGAAGGGGAAAAACTGTTTTTT
TRBV10-3	14	TRBJ2-7	once	-	CAIRGTATTHEQYF	TGTGCCATCCGCGGAACAGCCACCACGCACGAGCAGTACTTC
TRBV5-1	15	TRBJ2-1	-	TRBD2	CASTEGLAGEYEQFF	TGCGCCAGCACCGAGGGACTAGCGGGAGAGTATGAGCAGTTCTTC
TRBV7-9	16	TRBJ2-1	few	TRBD2	CASSPRASGSYNEQFF	TGTGCCAGCAGCCCCCGAGCTAGCGGGTCCTACAATGAGCAGTTCTTC
TRBV23-1	14	TRBJ1-2	few	-	CASSQSNSNYGYTF	TGCGCCAGCAGTCAATCCAACAGCAACTATGGCTACACCTTC
TRBV21-1	13	TRBJ2-3	-	-	CASSKPSTDTQYF	TGTGCCAGCAGCAAGCCTAGCACAGATACGCAGTATTTT
TRBV10-3	16	TRBJ2-5	few	-	CAISESSPRGQATQYF	TGTGCCATCAGTGAGTCTAGCCCTCGGGGGCAAGCGACCCAGTACTTC
TRBV7-9	15	TRBJ1-4	few	-	CASSLIGRGGEKLFF	TGTGCCAGCAGCTTAATCGGCAGGGGCGGTGAAAAACTGTTTTTT
TRBV7-3	15	TRBJ2-5	-	TRBD2	CASSPLAGGQETQYF	TGTGCCAGCAGCCCCCTAGCGGGGGGGCAGGAGACCCAGTACTTC
TRBV4-1	17	TRBJ1-2	few	-	CASSQGVLPPLSYGYTF	TGCGCCAGCAGCCAAGGGGTACTCCCGCCACTCAGCTATGGCTACACCTTC
TRBV28	14	TRBJ2-7	few	-	CASSLPGGKYEQYF	TGTGCCAGCAGTTTACCAGGGGGGAAATACGAGCAGTACTTC
TRBV14	15	TRBJ2-2	few	-	CASSQGRVNAGELFF	TGTGCCAGCAGCCAAGGAAGGGTGAACGCCGGGGAGCTGTTTTTT
TRBV7-9	17	TRBJ2-6	few	TRBD2	CASRLSWEGNGANVLTF	TGTGCCAGCAGACTCTCGTGGGAGGGCAACGGGGCCAACGTCCTGACTTTC
TRBV2	14	TRBJ2-1	few	-	CASSDPGWGNEQFF	TGTGCCAGCAGTGATCCAGGGTGGGGCAATGAGCAGTTCTTC
TRBV7-9	16	TRBJ2-1	-	TRBD1	CASSPTGGDSYNEQFF	TGTGCCAGCAGCCCAACAGGGGGCGACTCTTACAATGAGCAGTTCTTC
TRBV2	15	TRBJ2-1	few	TRBD2	CASSGLAGQYNEQFF	TGTGCCAGCAGCGGACTAGCGGGACAGTACAATGAGCAGTTCTTC
TRBV10-3	15	TRBJ2-3	-	TRBD2	CAIGSLAGPTDTQYF	TGTGCCATCGGATCACTAGCGGGTCCCACAGATACGCAGTATTTT